The 5 T cell receptor beta chains below all came from one sample that was sequenced in a study of control samples from healthy donors and cancer patients (dated by TCRdb to 2020 to 2022). The library relied on the immunoSEQ multiplex PCR assay. Here the immuneACCESS table is served through TCRdb, limited to in-frame sequences with V and J called. Missing clones are a known gap in these copies; in checked studies unresolved V genes cover under half, and the rest lacks a known reason. Here the sample has about 120,000 clones; just under 95% occur a single time. 3.5% to 4% of the sample lies in the top ten. The sample was blood. These receptors were obtained from a man aged 25-45 years in good health.

V usage is TRBV10-3 and J usage is TRBJ2-5, with 10 bases identical to TRBD2. CDR1 is ENHRY, CDR2 SYGVKD, per germline. The CDR3 totals 14 residues. With V trimmed by 6 bases and J by 4 bases, 5 bases remained unmatched. The CDR3, as DNA: TGTGCCATCAGCGGGACTAGCGAGGGAGAGACCCAGTACTTC. Its protein is CAISGTSEGETQYF.

The J gene is TRBJ2-2, the V gene TRBV30; 11 bases are a match to TRBD1. V was pared by 3 bases and J by 7 bases, with 10 bases of the junction left unmatched. The CDR3 covers 16 residues. CDR1 GTSNPN and CDR2 SVGIG come from the germline V gene (reference sequence). CDR3 loop: CAWRHGTGGYGGELFF. CDR3 in DNA: TGTGCCTGGAGGCACGGGACAGGGGGTTACGGCGGGGAGCTGTTTTTT.

The gene calls are TRBV2 and TRBJ1-2; 7 positions match TRBD1. J was trimmed by 4 bases and V by 0 bases; bases with no gene match: 5. Germline V gene sequence: CDR1 SNHLY, CDR2 FYNNEI. This CDR3 is 15 amino acids long. The CDR3 sequence: CASSEAPGQTYGYTF. The CDR3 DNA sequence: TGTGCCAGCAGTGAAGCGCCGGGACAGACCTATGGCTACACCTTC.

The rearrangement links TRBV4-3 to TRBJ1-5; D gene uncertain. Trimming left V 1 base short and J 7 bases short, with 11 bases between. The CDR3 extends over 14 amino acids. Germline V lookup: CDR1 LGHNA, CDR2 YSLEER. The CDR3 region is CASSQGVLSQPQHF. CDR3 nucleotides: TGCGCCAGCAGCCAAGGTGTCCTCTCGCAGCCCCAGCATTTT.

The chain recombines TRBV3-1 (or the pseudogene TRBV3-2) with TRBJ1-1; TRBD1 matches 7 bases. CDR3 length: 13 residues. The V segment lost 2 bases and the J segment 4 bases; nucleotides outside the gene matches: 1. Per the germline V gene, CDR1 is LGHDT and CDR2 is YNNKEL (reference sequence). CDR3 protein: CASSQQGVTEAFF. CDR3 bases: TGTGCCAGCAGCCAACAGGGGGTCACTGAAGCTTTCTTT.